Following are 18 T cell receptor beta chains from one sample sequenced in a study of T cell repertoires in cytomegalovirus infection. MiXCR, run by TCRdb on the reads, gives a single entry per CDR3 protein. The sample yields fewer than 850,000 distinct CDR3 sequences, approximately 32% seen once. The antigens of these receptors remain unknown. This sample comprised cultured CD8+ T cells from PBMCs, obtained from culture after CMV antigen stimulation. These receptors originate from a human donor in good health (CMV status not recorded). Some clones in this sample may be carry-over from other donors' samples.

This rearrangement joins TRBV12-3 or TRBV12-4 to TRBJ2-1; 13 bases align to TRBD2. This CDR3 has 15 amino acids. After removal of 5 bases from V and 7 bases from J, the junction contained 5 bases not matched to a gene. The CDR3 sequence: CASSTGTSGANEQFF. CDR3 in DNA: TGTGCCAGCAGTACCGGGACTAGCGGGGCAAATGAGCAGTTCTTC.

V gene TRBV27 combines with J gene TRBJ1-1; 9 bases are shared with TRBD1. V dropped 4 bases and J dropped 4; count of bases not matched to a gene: 16. Germline V gives CDR1 MNHEY, CDR2 SMNVEV (reference sequence). This CDR3 is built from 18 residues. The CDR3 DNA sequence: TGTGCCAGCAGTTATGCACAGGGGGCGATGGGATGGATCACTGAAGCTTTCTTT. Residues: CASSYAQGAMGWITEAFF.

This clonotype was counted many times. Here the CDR3 reads CASSFPDNTEAFF. DNA of the CDR3: TGTGCCAGCAGCTTCCCGGACAACACTGAAGCTTTCTTT. This chain links TRBV7-6 with TRBJ1-1, with D unresolved. Germline V gene data show CDR1 as SGHVS and CDR2 as FNYEAQ. The CDR3 sequence is 13 residues long. V lost 3 bases, J lost 2 bases, and 7 bases lay in between.

This sequence joins TRBV7-9 and TRBJ2-5, with D perhaps matching TRBD2 (5 bases). The CDR3 runs to 16 residues. The germline V gene has CDR1 SEHNR and CDR2 FQNEAQ (reference sequence). V lost 5 bases and J 2 bases, leaving 18 bases between the germline ends. CDR3 region: CASSRIGDRGQETQYF. DNA for the CDR3: TGTGCCAGCAGCCGGATAGGAGATCGAGGGCAAGAGACCCAGTACTTC. The variable domain in full, completed from reference TRBV7-9 and TRBJ2-5, reads DTGVSQNPRHKITKRGQNVTFRCDPISEHNRLYWYRQTLGQGPEFLTYFQNEAQLEKSRLLSDRFSAERPKGSFSTLEIQRTEQGDSAMYLCASSRIGDRGQETQYFGPGTRLLVL.

V and J are TRBV4-1 and TRBJ1-4; a possible D gene is TRBD1 (6 bases). The CDR3 spans 16 residues. In germline, CDR1 is MGHRA, CDR2 YSYEKL. Trimming removed 3 bases at V and 4 bases at J, with 15 bases between. CDR3: CASSQLTGYFNEKLFF. DNA of the CDR3: TGCGCCAGCAGCCAGCTTACAGGGTACTTTAATGAAAAACTGTTTTTT.

The gene calls are TRBV27 and TRBJ2-7, with D hard to call. V lost 5 bases to trimming and J lost 2 bases, with 16 bases between them. The CDR3 is 15 residues long. Germline V gene lookup returns CDR1 MNHEY and CDR2 SMNVEV (reference sequence). CDR3: CASSPPKGPTYEQYF. The CDR3 bases are TGTGCCAGCAGTCCCCCTAAGGGCCCGACCTACGAGCAGTACTTC.

This clonotype was observed a handful of times. The chain employs TRBV27 and TRBJ2-1; no definite D call. CDR1 and CDR2 (germline): MNHEY, SMNVEV (reference sequence). V dropped 4 bases and J dropped 6 bases, with 16 bases sitting between them. The CDR3 is 15 amino acids. CDR3 sequence (DNA): TGTGCCAGCAGTTCAACTCCGGACGGATCCAATGAGCAGTTCTTC. Protein sequence: CASSSTPDGSNEQFF.

This clonotype appeared a single time. The V gene is TRBV27, the J gene TRBJ1-2; D is perhaps TRBD1 (6 bases). CDR3 size: 11 residues. Between the trimmed V and J ends, which lost 7 bases and 7 bases, there was a span of 10 bases. The germline V gene has CDR1 MNHEY and CDR2 SMNVEV (reference sequence). The DNA for the CDR3 is TGTGCCAGCAAACAGGGCCGTGGCTACACCTTC. It translates to CASKQGRGYTF.

This clonotype was observed a handful of times. The genes are TRBV4-1 and TRBJ1-1; no clear D gene. The germline V gene has CDR1 MGHRA and CDR2 YSYEKL. This CDR3 has 19 amino acids. V lost 4 bases, J lost 1 base, and 25 bases lay in between. The DNA of the CDR3 is TGCGCCAGCAGCCCGTCCCCCTTTCAAGCCCTCGAGGGGAACACTGAAGCTTTCTTT. It encodes CASSPSPFQALEGNTEAFF.

V is TRBV11-2 and J is TRBJ1-2; D is ambiguous. Per germline, CDR1 SGHAT and CDR2 FQNNGV. This CDR3 has 13 amino acids. The V end was cut by 3 bases, the J end by 4 bases, with 9 bases between. The CDR3 loop is CASSFDIGYGYTF. The CDR3 bases are TGTGCCAGCAGCTTCGACATCGGCTATGGCTACACCTTC.

As concerns this clonotype: The junction shows a germline mismatch at one end, possibly a read error. The chain has TRBV7-6 and TRBJ2-5; D may be TRBD1 or TRBD2 (6 bases each). CDR3 length: 15 residues. Germline V gene sequence: CDR1 SGHVS, CDR2 FNYEAQ. DNA of the CDR3: TGTGCTAGCAGCTTCGAGGGGGGAGTGGGAGAGACCCAGTACTTC. It codes for CASSFEGGVGETQYF.

The CDR3 coding sequence is TGTGCCAGCTTGGACACCCTGAGCTCCTATAATTCACCCCTCCACTTT. This sequence encodes CASLDTLSSYNSPLHF. This chain links TRBV6-1 with TRBJ1-6, with D possibly matching TRBD1 (5 bases). Between the trimmed V and J ends, which lost 8 bases and 0 bases, there was a span of 14 bases. CDR1 and CDR2 from the germline V gene are MNHNS and SASEGT. The CDR3 totals 16 residues.

The V call is TRBV7-2, the J call TRBJ2-7, with 7 nucleotides matching TRBD1. This CDR3 contains 14 residues. V gave up 8 bases and J gave up 5 bases; unmatched junction bases: 12. Germline lookup yields CDR1 SGHTA and CDR2 FQGNSA. In DNA form, the CDR3 reads TGTGCCAGCTCCCTGACCCACAGGGGCCACGAGCAGTACTTC. Translation gives CASSLTHRGHEQYF.

The chain links TRBV12-3 or TRBV12-4 to TRBJ2-5; 7 nucleotides agree with TRBD2. The CDR3 contains 16 residues. Germline trimming cut 4 bases from V and 10 bases from J; bases unmatched to any gene: 18. Here the CDR3 DNA reads TGTGCCAGCAGTTCCGCTAGCGGACCTTCGTGGGGGAGCCAGTACTTC. Protein: CASSSASGPSWGSQYF.

This clonotype was recorded at least ten times. The CDR3 nucleotides are TGTGCCAGCAGCTTACCGACTAGCGGGGGGTCCAGCTCCTACAATGAGCAGTTCTTC. This gives the protein CASSLPTSGGSSSYNEQFF. The rearrangement links TRBV7-9 to TRBJ2-1, with 13 bases lining up with TRBD2. Germline-derived CDR1 and CDR2 are SEHNR and FQNEAQ (reference sequence). The CDR3 consists of 19 residues. Losses at the gene ends were 2 bases for V and 0 bases for J; bases not matched to a gene: 7.

The V call is TRBV3-1, the J call TRBJ2-3; D perhaps matches TRBD2 (5 bases). Germline values: CDR1 LGHDT, CDR2 YNNKEL (reference sequence). The CDR3 loop spans 15 amino acids. V was pared by 0 bases and J by 2 bases, with 9 bases between. The CDR3 loop reads CASSQDMGVTDTQYF. As DNA, the CDR3 is TGTGCCAGCAGCCAAGATATGGGAGTCACAGATACGCAGTATTTT.

The chain employs TRBV6-2 or TRBV6-3 and TRBJ2-1; D tentatively reads TRBD1 or TRBD2 (7 bases each). Trimming shortened V by 2 bases and J by 5 bases, and 19 bases separated the two germline ends. Germline values: CDR1 MNHEY, CDR2 SVGEGT. The CDR3 totals 17 residues. The chain's CDR3 is CASSYLVRQGGDNEQFF. The CDR3 coding sequence is TGTGCCAGCAGTTACCTTGTCCGGCAGGGGGGGGACAATGAGCAGTTCTTC.

This clonotype was recorded many times. The chain uses TRBV20-1 and TRBJ2-1; 8 bases align to TRBD2. The CDR3 is 16 amino acids. Losses at the gene ends were 6 bases for V and 4 bases for J; bases not matched to a gene: 14. Per the germline V gene, CDR1 is DFQATT and CDR2 is SNEGSKA (reference sequence). The CDR3 reads CSAVPGHSGKYNEQFF. The CDR3, as DNA: TGCAGTGCGGTACCCGGACATAGCGGGAAATACAATGAGCAGTTCTTC.